One and the same sample provided the 5 T cell receptor beta chains below, sequenced in a study of cytomegalovirus exposure and HLA in healthy donors. Sequencing was performed with immunoSEQ multiplex PCR; in TCRdb, only in-frame clones are kept and a portion is missing. The data contain 200,000 or so clones, roughly 82% of them singletons. The source material was PBMCs. The receptors come from a young woman in good health and CMV-seropositive.

The gene calls are TRBV6-4 and TRBJ1-2, with TRBD1 matching 10 bases. The CDR3 length is 19 residues. In germline, CDR1 is MRHNA, CDR2 SNTAGT. Germline trimming cut 2 bases from V and 1 base from J; bases unmatched to any gene: 13. CDR3 amino acids: CASSDAGTGEPKSNYGYTF. DNA for the CDR3: TGTGCCAGCAGTGACGCGGGGACAGGGGAACCGAAAAGTAACTATGGCTACACCTTC.

V usage is TRBV2 and J usage is TRBJ2-1, with 10 bases lining up with TRBD2. The CDR3 sequence is 15 residues long. From germline, CDR1 is SNHLY and CDR2 FYNNEI. V lost 3 bases and J lost 4; bases outside the gene matches: 3. The CDR3 loop is CASSDPSGGYNEQFF. CDR3 sequence (DNA): TGTGCCAGCAGTGATCCTAGCGGGGGTTACAATGAGCAGTTCTTC. Full variable domain (outside the CDR3, taken from reference TRBV2 and TRBJ2-1): EPEVTQTPSHQVTQMGQEVILRCVPISNHLYFYWYRQILGQKVEFLVSFYNNEISEKSEIFDDQFSVERPDGSNFTLKIRSTKLEDSAMYFCASSDPSGGYNEQFFGPGTRLTVL.

V and J are TRBV5-6 and TRBJ2-4, with D maybe TRBD2 (6 bases). The V and J ends lost 4 bases and 2 bases respectively, with 13 bases between them. This CDR3 is 15 amino acids long. Germline CDR1 and CDR2: SGHDT and YYEEEE. The CDR3 loop reads CASSLGAGTKNIQYF. The DNA of the CDR3 is TGTGCCAGCAGCCTTGGGGCGGGGACCAAAAACATTCAGTACTTC.

This clone was detected a few times. This chain joins TRBV6-5 and TRBJ1-2; 7 bases agree with TRBD1. This CDR3 has 13 amino acids. Per germline, CDR1 MNHEY and CDR2 SVGAGI. The V segment lost 6 bases and the J segment 4 bases; nucleotides outside the gene matches: 5. The CDR3 spells CASSAAGGYGYTF. The CDR3 DNA reads as TGTGCCAGCAGCGCGGCAGGGGGCTATGGCTACACCTTC.

This clone came up many times. The rearrangement joins TRBV6-5 to TRBJ1-3; D unresolved. This CDR3 spans 15 amino acids. Germline V lookup: CDR1 MNHEY, CDR2 SVGAGI. V dropped 5 bases and J dropped 0 bases, with 11 bases sitting between them. The CDR3 protein is CASSSLSLSGNTIYF. In nucleotides, the CDR3 is TGTGCCAGCAGTAGCTTGTCCCTCTCTGGAAACACCATATATTTT.